A few counts support the clone carrying this T cell receptor beta chain. As yet, its antigen is unknown. Around 10 ml fresh peripheral blood yielded the PBMCs. V was clipped by 0 bases and J by 6 bases; unmatched bases: 11. Germline V CDR1 and CDR2: SGHRS, YFSETQ. The CDR3 consists of 17 residues. This sample is drawn from a study of T cells in Graves' hyperthyroidism and ophthalmopathy. General study findings and limits: A model of 13 V-J features distinguished ophthalmopathy from stable hyperthyroidism. Most thyroid clonotypes expanded above 0.001 appeared in blood too. The model foresaw ophthalmopathy a median roughly 6 months prior to onset.

Amplification targeted TCR beta CDR3 regions from RNA transcripts. TCR CDR3 underwent first-round RT-PCR with the HTBI primer set. TCRdb redid the calling of the multiplex PCR reads with MiXCR, one entry per CDR3 protein. The table lists about 400,000 distinct CDR3 sequences, roughly an eighth of them singletons. This sequence originates from a woman aged 18-29 years with Graves' hyperthyroidism. This rearrangement joins TRBV5-1 to TRBJ2-1; 8 bases align to TRBD2. Sequenced input: blood. Here the CDR3 reads CASSLGQLAGLGNEQFF. CDR3 nucleotide sequence: TGCGCCAGCAGCTTGGGTCAATTAGCGGGGCTTGGCAATGAGCAGTTCTTC.